This entry is about one T cell receptor (beta chain). Sequencing was performed with immunoSEQ multiplex PCR; in TCRdb, only in-frame clones are kept and a portion is missing. The sample shows roughly 230,000 clones, 90% of them seen only once. This CDR3 region has 13 residues. Germline CDR1 and CDR2: SGHDN and FVKESK. Trimming stripped 1 base from V and 8 bases from J, with 11 bases between. A Seattle source enrolled patients during active infection and followed them longitudinally. The sample originates from a study of blood T cell repertoires in COVID-19. Background on the study: Acute and convalescent COVID-19 samples came from the United States, Italy and Spain.

J is TRBJ1-1 and V is TRBV14; unclear D gene. This clonotype was sampled from a woman aged 55-70 years with COVID-19, enrolled during active disease. Sequencing was done on a sample of peripheral blood. CDR3 loop: CASSQGPGAEAFF. CDR3 DNA: TGTGCCAGCAGCCAAGGACCAGGCGCCGAAGCTTTCTTT.